Below, one T cell receptor beta chain is given with its context. Its antigen is not identified. The primer mix had 60 Vbeta and 13 Jbeta primers. The data were produced by immunoSEQ multiplex PCR, yet TCRdb's version contains in-frame clones alone and is incomplete. This table holds some 120,000 clones, about 81% found once. The data stem from a study of cytomegalovirus exposure and HLA in healthy donors. Study-level findings and limits: A later analysis by the authors found several of the most significant clusters apparently linked to common viral pathogens. In a later analysis, V- and J-gene trimming of beta chains associated with a DCLRE1C missense variant, replicated independently. With DRB1 most and HLA-C fewest, TCR association rates differed between HLA loci in a later analysis. The study labeled 180 or so TCR beta chains cytomegalovirus-associated.

The CDR3 loop spans 12 amino acids. The germline gives CDR1 SQVTM, CDR2 ANQGSEA. After removal of 4 bases from V and 4 bases from J, the junction contained 4 bases not matched to a gene. Sample: PBMCs. The rearrangement links TRBV29-1 to TRBJ2-7; TRBD2 aligns across 7 bases. This clonotype originated in a woman in her twenties or thirties in good health and CMV-seronegative. This chain's CDR3 is CSVVASGYEQYF. The CDR3 coding sequence is TGCAGCGTTGTAGCTAGCGGATACGAGCAGTACTTC.